The present entry profiles one T cell receptor (beta chain) with its context. This CDR3 spans 14 amino acids. Trimming removed 5 bases from V and 0 bases from J, with 11 bases in between. Per germline, CDR1 SQVTM and CDR2 ANQGSEA. The sample is drawn from a study of T cell changes during pregnancy in multiple sclerosis. Generated by immunoSEQ multiplex PCR, the TCRdb table keeps only in-frame clones and is missing some. The sample shows under 55,000 clones, 91% of them seen only once. V usage is TRBV29-1 and J usage is TRBJ2-1; tentatively, D is TRBD1 (6 bases). The sample here was CD8+ T cells from peripheral blood mononuclear cells, taken after pregnancy. This clonotype originated in a female donor with multiple sclerosis, enrolled in a pregnancy study. The CDR3 protein is CSVLTGSSYNEQFF. The CDR3 DNA sequence: TGCAGCGTTCTTACAGGGAGCTCCTACAATGAGCAGTTCTTC.